The following is a T cell receptor beta chain sequence with its context. Its antigen is unknown. This specimen belongs to a study of cytomegalovirus exposure and HLA in healthy donors. General study results and limits: It was reportedly the case that the classifier diagnosed cytomegalovirus status with high specificity and sensitivity. Follow-up analysis later connected one missense variant in DCLRE1C with trimming of TCR beta V- and J-genes. Using a false discovery rate of 0.05, a later analysis showed that around 16,000 TCR beta sequences were associated with HLA alleles.

The PCR contained 60 Vbeta and 13 Jbeta primers. The protocol was immunoSEQ multiplex PCR, while the TCRdb copy is restricted to in-frame clones and leaves out a portion. The sample consists of under 140,000 clones, approximately 86% of them appearing once. The V and J ends lost 7 bases and 7 bases respectively, with 19 bases between them. The CDR3 has 13 amino acids. The V gene's germline CDR1 is SQVTM and CDR2 ANQGSEA. The sequence derives from a middle-aged man in good health and CMV-seronegative. The J gene is TRBJ1-1, the V gene TRBV29-1, with D possibly matching TRBD1 (5 bases). Material: PBMCs. CDR3 DNA sequence: TGCAGCGCCCTCGGGGAGGGGTTGGTTGAAGCTTTCTTT. This gives the protein CSALGEGLVEAFF.